The clone carrying this T cell receptor beta chain has a handful of counts. Its antigen is not known. Via MiXCR, TCRdb re-called the 5' RACE reads, giving one row per CDR3 protein. The sample has around 450,000 distinct CDR3 sequences; around 14% are singletons. V gave up 6 bases and J gave up 4 bases; unmatched junction bases: 12. The germline gives CDR1 MDHEN, CDR2 SYDVKM. CDR3 length: 16 residues. The data derive from a study of identical twins. General observations from the study: Cross-sectional statistics underpinned the conclusions; the same donors were not followed. Models underestimated how often monozygotic twins shared out-of-frame TCR alpha.

Only healthy Caucasians were included as donors. These data also formed part of another study, on yellow fever vaccine responses in identical twins.

Sequencing used CD4+ T cells sorted from blood. The sequence was collected from a woman under 30 in good health. The chain combines TRBV28 with TRBJ2-5, with 9 bases fitting TRBD2. The CDR3 DNA reads TGTGCCAGCAGCTACTTAAGCGGGGGGCGCGGAGAGACCCAGTACTTC. Translated, it gives CASSYLSGGRGETQYF.